Each of the 21 T cell receptor beta chains below was sequenced from the same sample in a study of CD8+ T cells in alopecia areata. Sample treatment: oral pan-JAK inhibitor, 5-10 mg twice daily. cDNA reverse transcribed from extracted RNA served as the sequencing template. Assay: immunoSEQ multiplex PCR; the TCRdb copy retains only in-frame clones and omits some. Among roughly 180,000 clones, approximately 56% were seen once, and the ten largest hold 3% to 3.5%. This specimen was CD4+ T cells sorted from blood, taken at week 4, from a patient treated with tofacitinib. All receptors derive from a human donor with alopecia areata.

This clone appeared a few times. The chain is built from TRBV4-2 and TRBJ2-7, with 9 bases that match TRBD1. V trimming: 1 base; J trimming: 3 bases; junction bases outside the gene matches: 7. The CDR3 consists of 16 residues. CDR1 and CDR2 from the germline V gene are LGHNA and YNFKEQ. CDR3 sequence (DNA): TGTGCCAGCAGCCAAGTAACACAGGGGGCGCGCTACGAGCAGTACTTC. Protein product: CASSQVTQGARYEQYF.

The rearrangement joins TRBV30 to TRBJ2-1; D perhaps matches TRBD1 (7 bases). V lost 5 bases to trimming and J lost 9 bases, with 14 bases between them. The CDR3 is 12 residues long. The V gene's germline CDR1 is GTSNPN and CDR2 SVGIG (reference sequence). The CDR3 spells CAWQRQGGEQFF. The CDR3 nucleotides read TGTGCCTGGCAAAGACAGGGAGGTGAGCAGTTCTTC.

The CDR3 is CASSEGLAPSDTQYF. The CDR3 bases are TGTGCCAGCAGTGAAGGTCTAGCGCCCTCAGATACGCAGTATTTT. The V and J genes are TRBV6-1 and TRBJ2-3, with D perhaps matching TRBD2 (6 bases). The CDR3 sequence is 15 residues long. Germline assignment: CDR1 MNHNS and CDR2 SASEGT. V was cut by 1 base and J by 4 bases, with 12 bases left in between.

This clone has only a few counts. The chain couples TRBV4-1 to TRBJ2-4, with D perhaps given as TRBD1 or TRBD2 (6 bases each). This CDR3 spans 16 amino acids. Trimming left V 0 bases short and J 13 bases short, with 22 bases between. The germline gives CDR1 MGHRA, CDR2 YSYEKL. As DNA, the CDR3 is TGCGCCAGCAGCCAAGAGGCTCCACGTGGGGGGCCCCAGCAGTACTTC. Amino acids: CASSQEAPRGGPQQYF.

The chain is built from TRBV27 and TRBJ1-6; tentative D call: TRBD1 (5 bases). Germline CDR1 is MNHEY and CDR2 is SMNVEV (reference sequence). The CDR3 covers 16 residues. V dropped 5 bases and J dropped 3 bases, with 14 bases sitting between them. The CDR3 sequence is CASSPNGGFYNSPLHF. The CDR3 bases are TGTGCCAGCAGTCCCAACGGGGGATTCTATAATTCACCCCTCCACTTT.

The gene calls are TRBV7-6 and TRBJ1-4, with D hard to call. This CDR3 spans 14 amino acids. Trimming stripped 1 base from V and 3 bases from J, with 6 bases between. The germline V gene encodes CDR1 SGHVS and CDR2 FNYEAQ. CDR3 protein: CASSLGTSNEKLFF. The CDR3 DNA is TGTGCCAGCAGCTTAGGGACCTCTAATGAAAAACTGTTTTTT. Complete variable domain (other parts from reference TRBV7-6 and TRBJ1-4): GAGVSQSPRYKVTKRGQDVALRCDPISGHVSLYWYRQALGQGPEFLTYFNYEAQQDKSGLPNDRFSAERPEGSISTLTIQRTEQRDSAMYRCASSLGTSNEKLFFGSGTQLSVL.

The V call is TRBV28, the J call TRBJ1-1; no firm D call. Germline values: CDR1 MDHEN, CDR2 SYDVKM. The ends were cut back, 1 base at V and 1 base at J, with 4 bases in the middle. This CDR3 has 13 residues. The CDR3 nucleotides are TGTGCCAGCAGTTTATACGGGAACACTGAAGCTTTCTTT. Translated, it gives CASSLYGNTEAFF. The whole variable domain, remainder taken from reference TRBV28 and TRBJ1-1, is DVKVTQSSRYLVKRTGEKVFLECVQDMDHENMFWYRQDPGLGLRLIYFSYDVKMKEKGDIPEGYSVSREKKERFSLILESASTNQTSMYLCASSLYGNTEAFFGQGTRLTVV.

This clone has just a few counts. The chain links TRBV7-9 to TRBJ1-4, with 7 nucleotides matching TRBD1. Trimming cost V 5 bases and J 8 bases; bases outside gene matches: 2. The CDR3 length is 12 residues. Per germline, CDR1 SEHNR and CDR2 FQNEAQ (reference sequence). CDR3 residues: CASSGDSEKLFF. The CDR3 DNA is TGTGCCAGCAGCGGGGACAGCGAAAAACTGTTTTTT.

The gene calls are TRBV25-1 and TRBJ1-1, with TRBD1 as a possible D gene (5 bases). Germline CDR1 reads MGHDK; CDR2 reads SYGVNS. The length of the CDR3 is 14 residues. The V end was cut by 0 bases, the J end by 11 bases, with 16 bases between. The CDR3 DNA is TGTGCCAGCAGTGAATATGAGGGGAAGGTGGATGCTTTCTTT. Its translation: CASSEYEGKVDAFF.

The chain is built from TRBV5-4 and TRBJ2-3; TRBD2 aligns across 8 bases. The J segment lost 4 bases and the V segment lost 2 bases, leaving 3 bases of the junction unmatched. CDR3 length: 14 residues. CDR1 and CDR2 (germline): SGHNT, YYREEE (reference sequence). Here the CDR3 reads CASSLAGAADTQYF. The CDR3 nucleotides are TGTGCCAGCAGCTTAGCGGGGGCGGCAGATACGCAGTATTTT.

This chain joins TRBV5-6 and TRBJ1-4, with a weak D call TRBD1 (5 bases). The germline CDR1 and CDR2 sequences are SGHDT and YYEEEE. V lost 3 bases and J lost 4, with 10 bases in between. CDR3 length: 14 residues. The CDR3, as DNA: TGTGCCAGCAGCTATCCACAGGATAATGAAAAACTGTTTTTT. Its protein is CASSYPQDNEKLFF.

The table lists this clone with a few counts. The chain recombines TRBV4-3 with TRBJ1-1, with D unresolved. The germline V gene has CDR1 LGHNA and CDR2 YSLEER. CDR3 length equals 14 residues. V was clipped by 1 base and J by 3 bases, with 9 bases between them. DNA of the CDR3: TGCGCCAGCAGCCAAGTACATAGACACACTGAAGCTTTCTTT. As protein: CASSQVHRHTEAFF.

This chain joins TRBV28 and TRBJ2-5; 11 bases fit TRBD1. The junction had 11 bases not matched to a gene; V was cut back by 6 bases and J by 5 bases. This CDR3 comprises 16 residues. Germline CDR1 reads MDHEN; CDR2 reads SYDVKM. DNA of the CDR3: TGTGCCAGCAGCCCCCCGGGACAGGGGGGTCGGGAGACCCAGTACTTC. Amino acids: CASSPPGQGGRETQYF. The whole variable domain, filled in from reference TRBV28 and TRBJ2-5, reads DVKVTQSSRYLVKRTGEKVFLECVQDMDHENMFWYRQDPGLGLRLIYFSYDVKMKEKGDIPEGYSVSREKKERFSLILESASTNQTSMYLCASSPPGQGGRETQYFGPGTRLLVL.

The V gene is TRBV5-6, the J gene TRBJ1-1, with D perhaps matching TRBD1 (6 bases). V was pared by 3 bases and J by 11 bases, with 11 bases between. Germline CDR1 reads SGHDT; CDR2 reads YYEEEE. This CDR3 is built from 11 residues. The CDR3: CASSSGQSAFF. CDR3 DNA sequence: TGTGCCAGCAGCTCCGGACAGTCCGCTTTCTTT. Filled out from reference TRBV5-6 and TRBJ1-1, the complete variable domain reads DAGVTQSPTHLIKTRGQQVTLRCSPKSGHDTVSWYQQALGQGPQFIFQYYEEEERQRGNFPDRFSGHQFPNYSSELNVNALLLGDSALYLCASSSGQSAFFGQGTRLTVV.

The chain links TRBV5-1 to TRBJ2-3, with D possibly being TRBD1 or TRBD2 (5 bases each). This CDR3 region has 14 residues. Per germline, CDR1 SGHRS and CDR2 YFSETQ. V was pared by 0 bases and J by 6 bases, with 11 bases between. The CDR3 protein is CASSLAEGRDTQYF. In nucleotides, the CDR3 is TGCGCCAGCAGCTTGGCCGAGGGGCGTGATACGCAGTATTTT.

The chain couples TRBV7-2 to TRBJ1-1, with D unresolved. The germline V and J ends were trimmed by 1 base and 1 base, with 4 bases remaining between them. Germline CDR1 is SGHTA and CDR2 is FQGNSA. This CDR3 is 13 amino acids long. The CDR3 DNA follows: TGTGCCAGCAGCTTAGACCCGAACACTGAAGCTTTCTTT. This gives the protein CASSLDPNTEAFF.

The table lists this clone with a few counts. The rearrangement links TRBV9 to TRBJ2-7; D is uncertain. V was clipped by 3 bases and J by 1 base, with 11 bases between them. The CDR3 loop spans 14 amino acids. Germline lookup yields CDR1 SGDLS and CDR2 YYNGEE. CDR3 loop: CASSAAGSSYEQYF. In DNA form, the CDR3 reads TGTGCCAGCAGCGCAGCCGGGTCATCCTACGAGCAGTACTTC. Variable domain in full (rest from reference TRBV9 and TRBJ2-7): DSGVTQTPKHLITATGQRVTLRCSPRSGDLSVYWYQQSLDQGLQFLIQYYNGEERAKGNILERFSAQQFPDLHSELNLSSLELGDSALYFCASSAAGSSYEQYFGPGTRLTVT.

This clone turned up a few times. The CDR3 nucleotides are TGTGCCAGCAGCTTGTCTTCACCCCTCCACTTT. This gives the protein CASSLSSPLHF. The chain carries TRBV7-2 and TRBJ1-6; D uncertain. V dropped 3 bases and J dropped 9 bases, with 3 bases sitting between them. The CDR3 extends over 11 amino acids. CDR1 and CDR2 from the germline V gene are SGHTA and FQGNSA.

The rearrangement links TRBV7-2 to TRBJ2-5; 9 nucleotides agree with TRBD1. The V gene end was trimmed by 5 bases and the J gene end by 4 bases; junction bases not matched to a gene: 8. This CDR3 has 15 amino acids. The germline V gene encodes CDR1 SGHTA and CDR2 FQGNSA. The CDR3 here is CASSLLGTGRETQYF. As DNA, the CDR3 is TGTGCCAGCAGCCTGCTTGGGACAGGGCGAGAGACCCAGTACTTC.

This chain links TRBV28 with TRBJ1-6; D is unclear. The CDR3 is 16 residues long. In germline, CDR1 is MDHEN, CDR2 SYDVKM. Trimming pared 6 bases from V and 1 base from J, leaving 13 bases between. The CDR3 DNA is TGTGCCAGCAGCCACCGATCGGGGTCCTATAATTCACCCCTCCACTTT. It codes for CASSHRSGSYNSPLHF.

The genes are TRBV6-1 and TRBJ2-1; 9 bases align to TRBD2. There are 14 residues in the CDR3. Germline V lookup: CDR1 MNHNS, CDR2 SASEGT. The junction had 5 bases not matched to a gene; V was cut back by 8 bases and J by 3 bases. This chain's CDR3 is CASGYSGGYNEQFF. CDR3 DNA: TGTGCCAGCGGTTATAGCGGGGGCTACAATGAGCAGTTCTTC.